This T cell receptor beta chain was found in a study of blood T cell repertoires in COVID-19. On the study more broadly: COVID-19 samples collected from the United States, Italy and Spain covered acute and convalescent phases. In each case, the material was cDNA or gDNA derived from T cells, B-cell-depleted T cells, or PBMCs.

In the authors' methods: The authors estimated nucleated cell counts from reference gene primer amplification. The repertoire was sequenced with immunoSEQ multiplex PCR; TCRdb's copy has only in-frame clones and lacks some. D and trimming come from the DNA, and the V and J calls and clone size come from that table. Here the sample spans 240,000 or so clones, roughly four fifths being singletons. Trimming removed 0 bases from V and 2 bases from J, with 9 bases in between. Per germline, CDR1 SGDLS and CDR2 YYNGEE. CDR3 size: 15 residues. This clonotype originated in a woman aged 80 or over with acute or convalescent COVID-19. The chain links TRBV9 to TRBJ2-1, with D perhaps TRBD1 (6 bases). Sequenced material: peripheral blood. This chain's CDR3 is CASSVGGGTYNEQFF. CDR3 DNA sequence: TGTGCCAGCAGCGTAGGAGGGGGTACCTACAATGAGCAGTTCTTC.